Below, 20 T cell receptor beta chains from the same sample are listed, as sequenced in a study of blood T cell repertoires in COVID-19. Measured with immunoSEQ multiplex PCR; TCRdb has only the in-frame clones, and not every one. The sample has tens of thousands of clones, more than 70% seen once. Sample: peripheral blood. These receptors all come from a man aged 45 to 65 with active COVID-19.

In this sample, this clone turned up a few times. This rearrangement joins TRBV6-6 to TRBJ2-7; D is uncertain. Trimming cost V 5 bases and J 3 bases, with 8 bases left between them. Germline V CDR1 and CDR2: MNHNY, SVGAGI (reference sequence). The CDR3 is 12 residues long. Here the CDR3 DNA reads TGTGCCAGCAGTGCGACAAACTACGAGCAGTACTTC. It encodes CASSATNYEQYF.

The table lists this clone with a count of one. The rearrangement links TRBV27 to TRBJ2-4; no clear D. V was trimmed by 4 bases and J by 5 bases, leaving 15 bases between them. The CDR3 spans 15 residues. Germline CDR1 MNHEY, CDR2 SMNVEV (reference sequence). The CDR3: CASSYSRRGENIQYF. The DNA of the CDR3 is TGTGCCAGCAGTTATTCCCGTAGAGGCGAAAACATTCAGTACTTC.

The rearrangement joins TRBV19 to TRBJ1-2, with a possible D match to TRBD1 (6 bases). The CDR3 length is 16 residues. The germline gives CDR1 LNHDA, CDR2 SQIVND (reference sequence). Trimming cost V 1 base and J 0 bases, with 12 bases left between them. CDR3 in amino acids: CASSIVPTGPNYGYTF. CDR3 in DNA: TGTGCCAGTAGTATAGTCCCGACAGGCCCTAACTATGGCTACACCTTC.

The chain recombines TRBV5-1 with TRBJ2-7; 7 bases line up with TRBD2. V lost 0 bases to trimming and J lost 3 bases; unmatched junction nucleotides: 9. The CDR3 consists of 16 residues. Germline V gene sequence: CDR1 SGHRS, CDR2 YFSETQ. The CDR3 reads CASSLAGPSGNYEQYV. CDR3 sequence (DNA): TGCGCCAGCAGCTTGGCCGGGCCTAGCGGTAACTACGAGCAGTACGTC.

The J gene is TRBJ2-5, the V gene TRBV7-7; 9 bases map to TRBD1. CDR3 length equals 15 residues. CDR1 SSHAT and CDR2 FNYEAQ come from the germline V gene (reference sequence). V was clipped by 4 bases and J by 5 bases; unmatched bases: 8. As DNA, the CDR3 is TGTGCCAGCAGCTCCGTACAGGGGGCGCGGGAGACCCAGTACTTC. Amino acids: CASSSVQGARETQYF.

The gene calls are TRBV24-1 and TRBJ2-3, with 10 bases identical to TRBD1. The CDR3 spans 15 residues. The trim removed 5 bases at V and 5 bases at J, leaving 6 bases unmatched. Germline CDR1 KGHDR, CDR2 SFDVKD. The CDR3 DNA reads as TGTGCCACCAGTGCCCCGGGACAGGGGAAAGATACGCAGTATTTT. Amino acids: CATSAPGQGKDTQYF.

The CDR3 DNA reads TGTGCCAGCAGTTATATTCCAGACAGAGGTAGGAACATTCAGTACTTC. Translated, it gives CASSYIPDRGRNIQYF. The V and J genes are TRBV6-2 or TRBV6-3 and TRBJ2-4; weak D call: TRBD1 (5 bases). The ends were cut back, 3 bases at V and 7 bases at J, with 19 bases in the middle. The CDR3 runs 16 residues. Germline-derived CDR1 and CDR2 are MNHEY and SVGEGT.

J is TRBJ2-5 and V is TRBV5-1; D unclear. The germline V gene has CDR1 SGHRS and CDR2 YFSETQ. The CDR3 runs to 14 residues. Trimming took 2 bases from V and 0 from J, leaving 8 bases between them. The CDR3 here is CASSLEDYQETQYF. The DNA of the CDR3 is TGCGCCAGCAGCTTAGAGGATTACCAAGAGACCCAGTACTTC.

The chain recombines TRBV6-1 with TRBJ1-4; possibly TRBD1 for D (5 bases). With 0 bases removed from V and 1 base from J, the gap between germline ends came to 12 bases. Germline CDR1 MNHNS, CDR2 SASEGT. The CDR3 consists of 17 residues. The CDR3 DNA reads as TGTGCCAGCAGTGAAGCGGGAGGGGCTAGAACTAATGAAAAACTGTTTTTT. Encoded protein: CASSEAGGARTNEKLFF.

The CDR3 bases are TGTGCCAGCAGCTCCGCTAGCGGGGGGGCTTCCTACAATGAGCAGTTCTTC. Encoded protein: CASSSASGGASYNEQFF. The chain is built from TRBV7-9 and TRBJ2-1; TRBD2 agrees at 12 bases. V was pared by 4 bases and J by 1 base, with 5 bases of the junction left unmatched. The CDR3 runs to 17 residues. Germline CDR1 reads SEHNR; CDR2 reads FQNEAQ (reference sequence).

The chain couples TRBV7-3 to TRBJ1-1; D ambiguous. The germline V gene has CDR1 SGHTA and CDR2 FQGTGA. The length of the CDR3 is 14 residues. Trimming took off 5 bases at V and 3 bases at J, with 13 bases between the two ends. DNA of the CDR3: TGTGCCAGCAGCCGAGCGGGTCTGGACACTGAAGCTTTCTTT. It translates to CASSRAGLDTEAFF.

The rearrangement links TRBV5-4 to TRBJ2-1, with 7 nucleotides matching TRBD2. This CDR3 has 15 residues. From germline, CDR1 is SGHNT and CDR2 YYREEE (reference sequence). V lost 1 base and J lost 2; bases outside the gene matches: 3. CDR3 amino acids: CASSLPGRTYNEQFF. CDR3 DNA: TGTGCCAGCAGCTTGCCCGGGAGGACCTACAATGAGCAGTTCTTC.

The V gene is TRBV9, the J gene TRBJ1-2, with 9 bases that match TRBD1. The CDR3 sequence is 15 residues long. V gave up 4 bases and J gave up 4 bases; unmatched junction bases: 8. Germline V lookup: CDR1 SGDLS, CDR2 YYNGEE. The CDR3 DNA reads as TGTGCCAGCAGCCCCGGGACAGGGTTGATCTATGGCTACACCTTC. This sequence encodes CASSPGTGLIYGYTF. Combining the CDR3 with reference TRBV9 and TRBJ1-2 gives the whole variable domain DSGVTQTPKHLITATGQRVTLRCSPRSGDLSVYWYQQSLDQGLQFLIQYYNGEERAKGNILERFSAQQFPDLHSELNLSSLELGDSALYFCASSPGTGLIYGYTFGSGTRLTVV.

The J gene is TRBJ1-4, the V gene TRBV5-4; TRBD1 matches at 7 bases. This CDR3 region has 13 residues. With 3 bases clipped from V and 5 bases from J, the junction kept 1 base outside the gene matches. The germline V gene has CDR1 SGHNT and CDR2 YYREEE (reference sequence). The CDR3 is CASSWGQNEKLFF. CDR3 nucleotides: TGTGCCAGCAGCTGGGGACAGAATGAAAAACTGTTTTTT. The whole variable domain, remainder taken from reference TRBV5-4 and TRBJ1-4, is ETGVTQSPTHLIKTRGQQVTLRCSSQSGHNTVSWYQQALGQGPQFIFQYYREEENGRGNFPPRFSGLQFPNYSSELNVNALELDDSALYLCASSWGQNEKLFFGSGTQLSVL.

This clone showed up just once. The chain is built from TRBV18 and TRBJ2-7, with TRBD1 as a possible D gene (5 bases). Looked up from germline, CDR1 is KGHSH and CDR2 is LQKENI. The CDR3 totals 15 residues. Between the trimmed V and J ends, which lost 6 bases and 0 bases, there was a span of 15 bases. CDR3: CASSPPGRVSYEQYF. The CDR3 region has the DNA TGTGCCAGCTCGCCGCCGGGCAGGGTCTCCTACGAGCAGTACTTC.

The genes are TRBV6-5 and TRBJ1-3, with unresolved D. Per the germline V gene, CDR1 is MNHEY and CDR2 is SVGAGI. V dropped 0 bases and J dropped 0 bases, with 9 bases sitting between them. The CDR3 totals 16 residues. As DNA, the CDR3 is TGTGCCAGCAGTTACTCGCAGGCCCTCTCTGGAAACACCATATATTTT. This codes for CASSYSQALSGNTIYF.

The V call is TRBV11-2, the J call TRBJ2-5, with 7 bases identical to TRBD1. The germline V gene encodes CDR1 SGHAT and CDR2 FQNNGV. The CDR3 covers 14 residues. The ends lost 5 bases at V and 1 base at J; junction bases unmatched: 4. This CDR3 is CASSEGTAQETQYF. CDR3 DNA sequence: TGTGCCAGCAGCGAGGGGACAGCCCAAGAGACCCAGTACTTC.

This chain uses TRBV15 with TRBJ1-3, with unresolved D. The V and J ends lost 0 bases and 1 base respectively, with 7 bases between them. The CDR3 is made up of 15 amino acids. Germline V gene data show CDR1 as LNHNV and CDR2 as YYDKDF (reference sequence). The CDR3 sequence is CATSRDEGSGNTIYF. CDR3 coding DNA: TGTGCCACCAGCAGAGACGAGGGTTCTGGAAACACCATATATTTT.

V gene TRBV5-1 combines with J gene TRBJ1-2; maybe TRBD1 (5 bases). V was pared by 4 bases and J by 5 bases, with 15 bases between. The CDR3 totals 14 residues. CDR1 and CDR2 from the germline V gene are SGHRS and YFSETQ. The CDR3 region has the DNA TGCGCCAGCAGCGCCAGGGTTGGGCGGTATGGCTACACCTTC. Translation: CASSARVGRYGYTF. Complete variable domain (other parts from reference TRBV5-1 and TRBJ1-2): KAGVTQTPRYLIKTRGQQVTLSCSPISGHRSVSWYQQTPGQGLQFLFEYFSETQRNKGNFPGRFSGRQFSNSRSEMNVSTLELGDSALYLCASSARVGRYGYTFGSGTRLTVV.

The CDR3 sequence is CASSSQGHGELFF. In DNA, the CDR3 is TGTGCCAGCAGTTCCCAGGGTCACGGGGAGCTGTTTTTT. This chain links TRBV27 with TRBJ2-2, with D maybe TRBD1 (5 bases). Germline CDR1 and CDR2: MNHEY and SMNVEV (reference sequence). CDR3 length: 13 residues. Trimming stripped 4 bases from V and 7 bases from J, with 10 bases between.